The T cell receptor beta chain described here comes from a study of Ad26.COV2.S vaccination and SARS-CoV-2 variants. Findings and caveats of the study: The analyses of TCR breadth and depth may have understated the size of total T cell responses. Reports say spike-specific CD8+ and CD4+ T cell responses covered substantial breadth after vaccination. Placebo recipients trailed vaccine recipients in spike-specific TCR breadth.

About this clone itself: What it binds is unknown.

CDR1 and CDR2 from the germline V gene are MDHEN and SYDVKM. This CDR3 has 13 amino acids. V dropped 5 bases and J dropped 3; count of bases not matched to a gene: 2. Clones were read by immunoSEQ multiplex PCR, and TCRdb kept only the in-frame ones, dropping some. Altogether about 480,000 clones are present, roughly 87% being singletons, with the ten largest covering roughly 13%. Treatment: approximately 18 received Ad26.COV2.S at low or high dose, single or two shots; five or six received placebo; per-sample allocation not given. Sample collection was performed on day 63 after the first vaccine or placebo injection. Wuhan-strain spike was delivered by a replication-incompetent Ad26 vector.

This rearrangement joins TRBV28 to TRBJ1-1, with 8 bases that match TRBD1. The source material was peripheral blood, sampled in a trial of Ad26.COV2.S vaccine versus placebo. The TCR originated in a person between 18 and 65 years old who received the Ad26.COV2.S COVID-19 vaccine or a placebo. CDR3 amino acids: CASSTGGDTEAFF. The CDR3 DNA reads TGTGCCAGCAGTACAGGGGGGGACACTGAAGCTTTCTTT.